One and the same sample provided the 19 T cell receptor beta chains below, sequenced in a study of cytotoxic CD8 clonotypes in ibrutinib-treated CLL. Measured with immunoSEQ multiplex PCR; TCRdb has only the in-frame clones, and not every one. The sample consists of roughly 70,000 clones, 90% of them appearing once. Material: PBMCs, obtained after 12 months of ibrutinib treatment. These receptors were taken from a human donor with chronic lymphocytic leukemia.

V usage is TRBV19 and J usage is TRBJ2-5; a possible D gene is TRBD2 (5 bases). The V end was cut by 4 bases, the J end by 5 bases, with 17 bases between. Germline CDR1 and CDR2: LNHDA and SQIVND (reference sequence). The CDR3 spans 15 residues. The CDR3 here is CASSNSKGATETQYF. The CDR3 DNA sequence: TGTGCCAGTAGTAACAGCAAGGGAGCTACCGAGACCCAGTACTTC.

This clone was found once. The V call is TRBV6-1, the J call TRBJ2-1, with TRBD1 identical over 11 bases. The CDR3 is 15 residues long. With V trimmed by 10 bases and J by 4 bases, 9 bases remained unmatched. Germline-derived CDR1 and CDR2 are MNHNS and SASEGT. In nucleotides, the CDR3 is TGTGCCACCGACCGGGACAGGGGGTCATACAATGAGCAGTTCTTC. As protein: CATDRDRGSYNEQFF.

The genes are TRBV7-6 and TRBJ2-2; D is unresolved. The germline V gene has CDR1 SGHVS and CDR2 FNYEAQ. Trimming took off 1 base at V and 0 bases at J, with 6 bases between the two ends. The CDR3 contains 15 residues. The CDR3 sequence: CASSLVVANTGELFF. The CDR3 DNA reads as TGTGCCAGCAGCTTAGTTGTGGCGAACACCGGGGAGCTGTTTTTT.

This chain uses TRBV6-1 with TRBJ1-1, with D possibly TRBD1 on 5 matching bases. The CDR3 has 13 amino acids. Between the trimmed V and J ends, which lost 7 bases and 1 base, there was a span of 10 bases. Germline values: CDR1 MNHNS, CDR2 SASEGT. CDR3 loop: CASNRGTNTEAFF. CDR3 sequence (DNA): TGTGCCAGCAATCGGGGCACGAACACTGAAGCTTTCTTT.

This chain links TRBV6-4 with TRBJ1-5; D not resolved. V gave up 4 bases and J gave up 3 bases, with 13 bases separating them. Germline V gives CDR1 MRHNA, CDR2 SNTAGT. This CDR3 contains 15 residues. The CDR3 spells CASSADAENNQPQHF. DNA for the CDR3: TGTGCCAGCAGTGCCGACGCAGAAAACAATCAGCCCCAGCATTTT.

The chain carries TRBV4-3 and TRBJ2-1; 10 nucleotides match TRBD2. J was trimmed by 6 bases and V by 2 bases; bases with no gene match: 4. CDR1 and CDR2 (germline): LGHNA, YSLEER. This CDR3 contains 15 residues. CDR3 loop: CASSQITSGVNEQFF. As DNA, the CDR3 is TGCGCCAGCAGCCAAATAACTAGCGGGGTCAATGAGCAGTTCTTC.

This rearrangement joins TRBV28 to TRBJ2-1, with a possible D match to TRBD2 (5 bases). The CDR3 totals 15 residues. Per the germline V gene, CDR1 is MDHEN and CDR2 is SYDVKM. V lost 6 bases to trimming and J lost 8 bases, with 20 bases between them. The CDR3, as DNA: TGTGCCAGCAGCCAATTGTGGGGAGAGGTGGATGAGCAGTTCTTC. This gives the protein CASSQLWGEVDEQFF. The variable domain in full, with the rest retrieved from reference TRBV28 and TRBJ2-1, is DVKVTQSSRYLVKRTGEKVFLECVQDMDHENMFWYRQDPGLGLRLIYFSYDVKMKEKGDIPEGYSVSREKKERFSLILESASTNQTSMYLCASSQLWGEVDEQFFGPGTRLTVL.

The rearrangement links TRBV15 to TRBJ2-1; possibly TRBD2 for D (6 bases). The germline gives CDR1 LNHNV, CDR2 YYDKDF (reference sequence). The CDR3 length is 15 residues. V was shortened by 1 base and J by 7 bases, with 14 bases between the two germline ends. Written as DNA, the CDR3 is TGTGCCACCAGCAGAGCGTCGGGAGCTGGGAATGAGCAGTTCTTC. Residues: CATSRASGAGNEQFF.

This rearrangement joins TRBV10-2 to TRBJ2-7; 11 bases align to TRBD2. The ends lost 6 bases at V and 0 bases at J; junction bases unmatched: 7. Looked up from germline, CDR1 is WSHSY and CDR2 is SAAADI. The CDR3 is made up of 16 amino acids. The CDR3 spells CASSSGTSGLSYEQYF. DNA for the CDR3: TGCGCCAGCAGCTCCGGGACTAGCGGCCTCTCCTACGAGCAGTACTTC.

This clone was counted once. The rearrangement uses TRBV5-1 and TRBJ1-1; 10 bases line up with TRBD1. CDR1 is SGHRS, CDR2 YFSETQ, per germline. The V gene end was trimmed by 4 bases and the J gene end by 0 bases; junction bases not matched to a gene: 3. This CDR3 region has 15 residues. CDR3 region: CASSRQGALNTEAFF. The CDR3 nucleotides read TGCGCCAGCAGCCGACAGGGGGCTCTGAACACTGAAGCTTTCTTT.

The J gene is TRBJ1-2, the V gene TRBV4-2; D ambiguous. The CDR3 contains 15 residues. Germline V gene data show CDR1 as LGHNA and CDR2 as YNFKEQ. With 0 bases removed from V and 7 bases from J, the gap between germline ends came to 15 bases. CDR3 coding DNA: TGTGCCAGCAGCCAAGATAGTTCGAGAGGGATTGGCTACACCTTC. Its translation is CASSQDSSRGIGYTF.

In its sample, this clone was seen a few times. V gene TRBV14 combines with J gene TRBJ2-7, with 8 positions matching TRBD2. Germline values: CDR1 SGHDN, CDR2 FVKESK. There are 14 residues in the CDR3. V lost 4 bases and J lost 0; bases outside the gene matches: 2. CDR3: CASSRGGSSYEQYF. CDR3 bases: TGTGCCAGCAGCCGCGGGGGGAGCTCCTACGAGCAGTACTTC.

The V gene is TRBV29-1, the J gene TRBJ1-2, with TRBD1 as a possible D gene (6 bases). The V and J ends lost 4 bases and 7 bases respectively, with 16 bases between them. Germline-derived CDR1 and CDR2 are SQVTM and ANQGSEA. The CDR3 sequence is 13 residues long. Here the CDR3 reads CSVVTAGGGGYTF. DNA for the CDR3: TGCAGCGTTGTTACCGCGGGGGGCGGTGGCTACACCTTC. Together with reference TRBV29-1 and TRBJ1-2, the CDR3 gives the full variable domain: SAVISQKPSRDICQRGTSLTIQCQVDSQVTMMFWYRQQPGQSLTLIATANQGSEATYESGFVIDKFPISRPNLTFSTLTVSNMSPEDSSIYLCSVVTAGGGGYTFGSGTRLTVV.

The rearrangement uses TRBV19 and TRBJ2-3; the D gene is possibly TRBD1 (5 bases). The CDR3 is 17 amino acids. Germline lookup yields CDR1 LNHDA and CDR2 SQIVND (reference sequence). V was pared by 4 bases and J by 4 bases, with 21 bases between. This CDR3 reads CASSTRTGVGSPDTQYF. The CDR3 coding sequence is TGTGCCAGTAGTACCCGTACAGGCGTGGGGTCCCCAGATACGCAGTATTTT. The whole variable domain, filled in from reference TRBV19 and TRBJ2-3, reads DGGITQSPKYLFRKEGQNVTLSCEQNLNHDAMYWYRQDPGQGLRLIYYSQIVNDFQKGDIAEGYSVSREKKESFPLTVTSAQKNPTAFYLCASSTRTGVGSPDTQYFGPGTRLTVL.

The chain uses TRBV7-8 and TRBJ1-1; a possible D gene is TRBD1 (5 bases). The germline V gene has CDR1 SGHVS and CDR2 FQNEAQ. The CDR3 runs 15 residues. Trimming left V 0 bases short and J 4 bases short, with 12 bases between. The CDR3 bases are TGTGCCAGCAGCTTAGCCGGACCTAGGGGCACTGAAGCTTTCTTT. It specifies CASSLAGPRGTEAFF.

J is TRBJ1-2 and V is TRBV7-9; D is uncertain. Trimming pared 5 bases from V and 7 bases from J, leaving 14 bases between. Germline assignment: CDR1 SEHNR and CDR2 FQNEAQ (reference sequence). The CDR3 runs to 13 residues. DNA for the CDR3: TGTGCCAGCAGCCCGCCCCTGGAGGGTGGCTACACCTTC. Its protein is CASSPPLEGGYTF.

This clone was recorded once. V is TRBV18 and J is TRBJ1-1, with D tentatively TRBD1 (5 bases). The CDR3 runs to 13 residues. Trimming took 2 bases from V and 1 from J, leaving 5 bases between them. In germline, CDR1 is KGHSH, CDR2 LQKENI. CDR3 in amino acids: CASSPGGNTEAFF. CDR3 nucleotide sequence: TGTGCCAGCTCACCAGGGGGGAACACTGAAGCTTTCTTT.

The chain has TRBV29-1 and TRBJ2-2, with 10 bases matching TRBD1. V lost 4 bases to trimming and J lost 4 bases; unmatched junction nucleotides: 12. This CDR3 region has 17 residues. CDR1 SQVTM and CDR2 ANQGSEA come from the germline V gene. The CDR3 here is CSVGGLTDRGLTGELFF. CDR3 bases: TGCAGCGTTGGAGGTCTTACAGACAGGGGGCTCACCGGGGAGCTGTTTTTT.

The gene calls are TRBV6-5 and TRBJ2-1; TRBD2 matches 7 bases. The germline V gene has CDR1 MNHEY and CDR2 SVGAGI. This CDR3 spans 14 amino acids. The J segment lost 3 bases and the V segment lost 8 bases, leaving 7 bases of the junction unmatched. CDR3 sequence reads: CASGLGGSYNEQFF. Here the CDR3 DNA reads TGTGCCAGCGGACTCGGGGGGAGCTACAATGAGCAGTTCTTC.